This T cell receptor beta chain was captured by sequencing in a study of T cell responses to AZD1222 COVID-19 vaccine. Study at large: Investigators merged groups given second doses at roughly 4 or roughly 12 weeks. Study-wide findings and caveats: Clonal diversity was possibly underestimated, and the donors were mostly white British, with more females. The study found vaccine-associated CD4 TCRs spanning spike, dominant at 160-218 and 743-854. Only 5 or 6 people who got AZD1222 tested seropositive at baseline.

Assay: immunoSEQ multiplex PCR; the TCRdb copy retains only in-frame clones and omits some. The sample has roughly 150,000 clones, 80% to 95% seen once. Trimming left V 2 bases short and J 7 bases short, with 15 bases between. CDR1 MNHEY and CDR2 SMNVEV come from the germline V gene (reference sequence). The CDR3 has 15 residues. In regard to this clone: Its antigen is undetermined.

The receptor comes from an adult in good health. The sample was peripheral blood, taken on day 0 of AZD1222 vaccination. The rearrangement uses TRBV27 and TRBJ2-1; D is unclear. For the CDR3, the DNA is TGTGCCAGCAGTTTAGTAGGATCTTGGGCAAATGAGCAGTTCTTC. This sequence encodes CASSLVGSWANEQFF.